This TCR beta chain was identified during a study of neurological immune-mediated disorders. Study results and limitations: There were no CDR3 amino acid sequences shared by expanded clones across subjects, a result suggesting private repertoires in all groups. A possible signature was seen in one related-CDR3 cluster, into which phylogenetic grouping placed the repertoires of 18 of 34 multiple sclerosis patients.

The cDNA was generated through 5'RACE incorporating 10-nucleotide random UMIs. The yield of each sequencing run was over 170 million TCR-beta sequences from 15-18 subjects. A single record per CDR3 protein comes from TCRdb applying MiXCR to the 5' RACE reads. The sample has 50,000 to 60,000 distinct CDR3 sequences, 4% seen once. The CDR3 is made up of 14 amino acids. The V end was cut by 3 bases, the J end by 4 bases, with 11 bases between. This clonotype was seen at least ten times. What it binds is not known. The material sequenced was CD4+ T cells from blood. V is TRBV12-3 or TRBV12-4 and J is TRBJ2-3, with no clear D. This clonotype was obtained from a woman between 40 and 55 years old with multiple sclerosis. CDR3: CASSLSTTADTQYF. The DNA for the CDR3 is TGTGCCAGCAGTTTGTCTACTACTGCAGATACGCAGTATTTT.